Listed below are T cell receptor beta chains from one sample, sequenced in a study of neurological immune-mediated disorders. TCRdb recomputed calls from the 5' RACE reads with MiXCR, one row per CDR3 protein. The sample holds approximately 50,000 distinct CDR3 sequences, 10% seen once. The sequenced sample consisted of PBMCs. The receptors shown here come from a man between 65 and 85 years old with HTLV-1-associated myelopathy (HAM/TSP). Each CDR3 is given with its conserved first and last residue. The order of the fields is V gene, J gene, D gene, clone size, CDR3 protein, CDR3 DNA. D genes are given only for firm matches. Rows give clone size only sometimes, using once, few, many, or a class for an expanded clone.

V: TRBV6-2/TRBV6-3
J: TRBJ2-5
D: .
size: many
CDR3: CASELGGLETQYF
DNA: TGTGCCAGCGAACTAGGAGGCTTAGAGACCCAGTACTTC

V: TRBV28
J: TRBJ1-5
D: .
size: many
CDR3: CASDKGYHQPQHF
DNA: TGTGCCAGCGATAAGGGGTACCATCAGCCCCAGCATTTT

V: TRBV6-5
J: TRBJ2-1
D: TRBD1
size: many
CDR3: CASSYPTGGQFF
DNA: TGTGCCAGCAGTTACCCGACAGGGGGGCAGTTCTTC

V: TRBV5-1
J: TRBJ2-7
D: .
size: many
CDR3: CASSLGTRSYEQYF
DNA: TGCGCCAGCAGCTTGGGGACACGGTCCTACGAGCAGTACTTC

V: TRBV6-1
J: TRBJ1-1
D: .
size: many
CDR3: CALTDDWTEAFF
DNA: TGTGCCCTTACCGATGACTGGACTGAAGCTTTCTTT

V: TRBV7-8
J: TRBJ2-1
D: TRBD2
size: many
CDR3: CASSLSGEGLGKVKF
DNA: TGTGCCAGCAGCTTATCGGGGGAGGGCCTTGGGAAGGTAAAATTC

V: TRBV9
J: TRBJ1-1
D: .
size: .
CDR3: CASRVAPENSEAFF
DNA: TGTGCCAGCAGAGTAGCTCCCGAGAACTCTGAAGCTTTCTTT

V: TRBV6-5
J: TRBJ2-6
D: TRBD2
size: many
CDR3: CASTPGRASGANVLTF
DNA: TGTGCCAGCACTCCAGGGAGGGCTTCGGGGGCCAACGTCCTGACTTTC

V: TRBV5-1
J: TRBJ1-1
D: TRBD1
size: many
CDR3: CASRVGTGFAEAFF
DNA: TGCGCCAGCAGAGTCGGGACAGGTTTCGCTGAAGCTTTCTTT

V: TRBV28
J: TRBJ2-3
D: TRBD2
size: .
CDR3: CASNPNGGGSDTRYF
DNA: TGTGCCAGCAACCCTAACGGCGGGGGGTCAGATACGCGGTATTTT

V: TRBV27
J: TRBJ2-7
D: .
size: .
CDR3: CASSGTRGEQYF
DNA: TGTGCCAGCAGTGGGACCAGGGGCGAGCAGTACTTC

V: TRBV9
J: TRBJ2-3
D: .
size: many
CDR3: CASSATDTQYF
DNA: TGTGCCAGCAGCGCCACAGATACGCAGTATTTT

V: TRBV7-3
J: TRBJ2-1
D: .
size: .
CDR3: CASSLRGISYNEQFF
DNA: TGTGCCAGCAGCTTAAGAGGCATCTCCTACAATGAGCAGTTCTTC

V: TRBV7-2
J: TRBJ2-1
D: TRBD2
size: many
CDR3: CASSHQDADGRDNEQFF
DNA: TGTGCCAGCAGCCATCAAGACGCGGACGGGAGGGACAATGAGCAGTTCTTC

V: TRBV28
J: TRBJ1-5
D: TRBD1
size: many
CDR3: CASRGTVYSNQPQHF
DNA: TGTGCCAGCAGAGGGACAGTTTATAGCAATCAGCCCCAGCATTTT

V: TRBV7-9
J: TRBJ2-7
D: TRBD2
size: many
CDR3: CASSFAGGTYEQYF
DNA: TGTGCCAGCAGCTTTGCGGGAGGCACCTACGAGCAGTACTTC

V: TRBV5-1
J: TRBJ2-7
D: .
size: medium-sized
CDR3: CASSAGRGAAPNEQYF
DNA: TGCGCCAGCAGCGCTGGCCGCGGGGCCGCCCCCAACGAGCAGTACTTC

V: TRBV28
J: TRBJ1-2
D: TRBD1
size: few
CDR3: CASSSPTGDHGYTF
DNA: TGTGCCAGCAGTTCTCCAACAGGGGACCATGGCTACACCTTC

V: TRBV7-2
J: TRBJ2-1
D: .
size: many
CDR3: CVSSQLTGNEQFF
DNA: TGTGTCAGCAGCCAGCTCACAGGGAATGAGCAGTTCTTC

V: TRBV5-1
J: TRBJ2-7
D: TRBD1
size: many
CDR3: CASSSGQGAGEQYF
DNA: TGCGCCAGCAGCTCGGGACAGGGGGCGGGCGAGCAGTACTTC

V: TRBV12-3/TRBV12-4
J: TRBJ2-3
D: .
size: many
CDR3: CASRRLLDTQYF
DNA: TGTGCCAGCAGGAGACTACTAGATACGCAGTATTTT

V: TRBV25-1
J: TRBJ2-7
D: TRBD1
size: .
CDR3: CANRGQGYYEQYF
DNA: TGTGCCAACAGGGGACAGGGATATTACGAGCAGTACTTC

V: TRBV9
J: TRBJ1-2
D: .
size: many
CDR3: CASSPGAHGYTF
DNA: TGTGCCAGCAGTCCCGGGGCCCATGGCTACACCTTC

V: TRBV20-1
J: TRBJ2-2
D: .
size: many
CDR3: CSARLRGNTGELFF
DNA: TGCAGTGCTCGACTAAGGGGGAACACCGGGGAGCTGTTTTTT

V: TRBV11-2
J: TRBJ2-2
D: .
size: few
CDR3: CASSLNRVTGELFF
DNA: TGTGCCAGCAGCTTAAACAGGGTAACCGGGGAGCTGTTTTTT

V: TRBV7-2
J: TRBJ1-6
D: .
size: medium-sized
CDR3: CASSLVQHQPLHF
DNA: TGTGCCAGCAGCTTAGTACAGCATCAACCCCTCCACTTT

V: TRBV20-1
J: TRBJ2-2
D: .
size: many
CDR3: CSARDRGRHTGELFF
DNA: TGCAGTGCTAGAGATCGGGGGCGGCACACCGGGGAGCTGTTTTTT

V: TRBV18
J: TRBJ1-2
D: .
size: many
CDR3: CASSPPGGSYGYTF
DNA: TGTGCCAGCTCACCACCAGGGGGGAGCTATGGCTACACCTTC

V: TRBV4-2
J: TRBJ2-7
D: TRBD2
size: many
CDR3: CASSQGTGTTGLNEQYF
DNA: TGTGCCAGCAGCCAGGGTACCGGGACTACCGGGTTGAACGAGCAGTACTTC

V: TRBV20-1
J: TRBJ2-3
D: TRBD2
size: many
CDR3: CSARISGRWTDTQYF
DNA: TGCAGTGCTAGGATAAGCGGGAGATGGACAGATACGCAGTATTTT

V: TRBV7-9
J: TRBJ1-1
D: TRBD1
size: .
CDR3: CASSLRGTGFTEAFF
DNA: TGTGCCAGCAGCTTGCGGGGGACAGGGTTCACTGAAGCTTTCTTT

V: TRBV5-1
J: TRBJ2-6
D: .
size: many
CDR3: CASSFGPTRGANVLTF
DNA: TGCGCCAGCAGCTTTGGGCCCACCCGTGGGGCCAACGTCCTGACTTTC

V: TRBV6-2/TRBV6-3
J: TRBJ1-1
D: .
size: many
CDR3: CASSYTGGRLGAFF
DNA: TGTGCCAGCAGTTACACCGGGGGACGGTTGGGAGCTTTCTTT

V: TRBV12-3/TRBV12-4
J: TRBJ2-1
D: TRBD2
size: many
CDR3: CASRKTSGGTYNEQFF
DNA: TGTGCCAGCAGGAAAACTAGCGGGGGGACCTACAATGAGCAGTTCTTC

V: TRBV11-2
J: TRBJ1-2
D: TRBD1
size: many
CDR3: CASSLTGGFDGYTF
DNA: TGTGCCAGCAGCTTGACAGGGGGTTTCGATGGCTACACCTTC

V: TRBV28
J: TRBJ1-5
D: .
size: many
CDR3: CASLLGQINQPQHF
DNA: TGTGCCAGCCTTTTAGGACAGATCAATCAGCCCCAGCATTTT

V: TRBV7-2
J: TRBJ2-4
D: .
size: many
CDR3: CASSLGGVGWDKNIQYF
DNA: TGTGCCAGCAGCCTAGGGGGAGTGGGGTGGGACAAAAACATTCAGTACTTC

V: TRBV5-1
J: TRBJ1-2
D: .
size: .
CDR3: CASSLRGTGDTF
DNA: TGCGCCAGCAGCTTGCGAGGGACCGGGGACACCTTC

V: TRBV6-6
J: TRBJ2-1
D: .
size: many
CDR3: CASSVKDEGNEQFF
DNA: TGTGCCAGCAGCGTGAAAGATGAGGGGAATGAGCAGTTCTTC

V: TRBV5-1
J: TRBJ2-7
D: .
size: many
CDR3: CASSLGRAPYEQYF
DNA: TGCGCCAGCAGCTTGGGGAGGGCGCCCTACGAGCAGTACTTC

V: TRBV7-2
J: TRBJ2-4
D: .
size: many
CDR3: CASSPFAGDIQYF
DNA: TGTGCCAGCAGCCCCTTTGCTGGGGACATTCAGTACTTC

V: TRBV4-3
J: TRBJ2-1
D: .
size: many
CDR3: CASSRWRASIYNEQFF
DNA: TGCGCCAGCAGCCGATGGCGGGCTAGCATTTACAATGAGCAGTTCTTC

V: TRBV5-1
J: TRBJ1-5
D: TRBD1
size: many
CDR3: CASSPGQGGQPQHF
DNA: TGCGCCAGCAGTCCCGGACAGGGCGGTCAGCCCCAGCATTTT

V: TRBV28
J: TRBJ1-6
D: TRBD1
size: many
CDR3: CASSPLGTGSNSPLHF
DNA: TGTGCCAGCAGTCCCCTTGGGACAGGTAGCAATTCACCCCTCCACTTT

V: TRBV20-1
J: TRBJ2-4
D: .
size: .
CDR3: CSARGLGGNIQYF
DNA: TGCAGTGCTAGAGGGCTCGGGGGTAACATTCAGTACTTC

V: TRBV9
J: TRBJ2-4
D: .
size: many
CDR3: CASSVAANLAKNIQYF
DNA: TGTGCCAGCAGCGTAGCGGCAAACCTAGCCAAAAACATTCAGTACTTC

V: TRBV20-1
J: TRBJ2-7
D: TRBD1
size: .
CDR3: CSARNTGTGIGEQYF
DNA: TGCAGTGCTAGGAATACCGGGACAGGGATCGGCGAGCAGTACTTC

V: TRBV20-1
J: TRBJ1-2
D: .
size: .
CDR3: CSAPRERGGYGYTF
DNA: TGCAGTGCCCCCCGGGAAAGGGGGGGCTATGGCTACACATTC

V: TRBV20-1
J: TRBJ2-1
D: TRBD2
size: many
CDR3: CSARSRVLAEAFEQFF
DNA: TGCAGTGCTAGGTCCCGGGTGCTAGCGGAGGCATTTGAGCAGTTCTTC

V: TRBV7-3
J: TRBJ2-5
D: .
size: many
CDR3: CASSLGTAGETQYF
DNA: TGTGCCAGCAGCCTCGGGACAGCGGGAGAGACCCAGTACTTC

V: TRBV12-3/TRBV12-4
J: TRBJ1-1
D: .
size: many
CDR3: CASSLLQGLGAFF
DNA: TGTGCCAGCAGTCTTCTTCAGGGGTTAGGAGCTTTCTTT

V: TRBV7-8
J: TRBJ1-2
D: .
size: many
CDR3: CASSLVAPTSYGYTF
DNA: TGTGCCAGCAGCTTAGTTGCACCCACCAGCTATGGCTACACCTTC

V: TRBV4-2
J: TRBJ2-7
D: .
size: .
CDR3: CASSQSTGALGEQYF
DNA: TGTGCCAGCAGCCAATCCACTGGGGCCCTAGGTGAGCAGTACTTC

V: TRBV20-1
J: TRBJ2-3
D: TRBD1
size: many
CDR3: CSAPRDRRTDTQYF
DNA: TGCAGTGCGCCCCGGGACAGACGCACAGATACGCAGTATTTT

V: TRBV6-2/TRBV6-3
J: TRBJ1-1
D: TRBD1
size: many
CDR3: CAKSHRGSTEAFF
DNA: TGTGCCAAATCCCACAGGGGAAGCACTGAAGCTTTCTTT

V: TRBV28
J: TRBJ1-2
D: .
size: many
CDR3: CATYMRRIYGYTF
DNA: TGTGCGACTTACATGAGGAGGATCTATGGCTACACCTTC

V: TRBV9
J: TRBJ1-5
D: TRBD1
size: many
CDR3: CAIHRDRGNQPQHF
DNA: TGTGCCATCCATCGGGACAGAGGCAATCAGCCCCAGCATTTT